These T cell receptor beta chains were read from a single sample in a study of identical twins. TCRdb passed the 5' RACE reads through MiXCR, listing each CDR3 protein once. The sample shows about 570,000 distinct CDR3 sequences, 9.6% of them seen only once. These sequences were also reported in another study, on yellow fever vaccine responses in identical twins.

What was sequenced was PBMCs. The origin of the receptors is a woman aged 18-30 years in good health. CDR3s include the opening cysteine and the closing phenylalanine or tryptophan. A D gene is named only where the DNA matches it firmly. Rows may omit the clone size; those that give it use once, few, many or a size class.

CDR3 protein	CDR3 DNA	D gene	J gene	V gene	clone size
CASSLPGFTEAFF	TGTGCCAGCAGTTTACCTGGTTTTACTGAAGCTTTCTTT	.	TRBJ1-1	TRBV6-2/TRBV6-3	few
CASTPRELSYEQYF	TGTGCCAGCACTCCTCGGGAGCTCTCCTACGAGCAGTACTTC	.	TRBJ2-7	TRBV6-1	many
CASSYRVGNEQFF	TGTGCCAGCAGCTACAGGGTCGGAAATGAGCAGTTCTTC	.	TRBJ2-1	TRBV7-6	many
CASSQDHGSTGELFF	TGCGCCAGCAGCCAAGACCATGGCAGCACCGGGGAGCTGTTTTTT	.	TRBJ2-2	TRBV4-1	many
CASSPGSQPQHF	TGTGCCAGCAGTCCTGGGAGTCAGCCCCAGCATTTT	.	TRBJ1-5	TRBV12-3/TRBV12-4	many
CASSEGQGRNQPQHF	TGTGCCAGCAGCGAAGGACAGGGCCGCAATCAGCCCCAGCATTTT	TRBD1	TRBJ1-5	TRBV7-8	few
CSAVLGVTSEQYF	TGCAGTGCCGTACTAGGCGTCACCTCCGAGCAGTACTTC	.	TRBJ2-7	TRBV20-1	many
CSARELLLYNEQFF	TGCAGTGCTAGAGAGTTACTACTATACAATGAGCAGTTCTTC	.	TRBJ2-1	TRBV20-1	many
CASSLGGRKNIQYF	TGTGCCAGCAGTTTAGGGGGCAGGAAAAACATTCAGTACTTC	.	TRBJ2-4	TRBV12-3/TRBV12-4	.
CASSVLLGGASYNEQFF	TGTGCCAGCAGCGTCCTGCTAGGGGGGGCATCCTACAATGAGCAGTTCTTC	.	TRBJ2-1	TRBV7-6	many
CASSFSRQGGTGELFF	TGCGCCAGCAGCTTTTCCCGGCAGGGTGGCACCGGGGAGCTGTTTTTT	.	TRBJ2-2	TRBV5-1	few
CASSLTQAGARSPLHF	TGTGCCAGCAGTTTAACCCAGGCCGGGGCGAGGTCGCCCCTCCACTTT	.	TRBJ1-6	TRBV12-3/TRBV12-4	few
CASSSGTLPFF	TGTGCCAGCAGCTCCGGAACGTTGCCGTTCTTC	.	TRBJ2-1	TRBV7-9	many
CASRQGGGAPFGEQYF	TGTGCCAGCAGACAGGGGGGAGGGGCCCCCTTTGGCGAGCAGTACTTC	.	TRBJ2-7	TRBV28	few
CASSPFKLGSEQYF	TGTGCCAGCTCACCGTTTAAGTTGGGGAGCGAGCAGTACTTC	.	TRBJ2-7	TRBV18	.
CASNLKVRGTSWTGELFF	TGTGCCAGCAACCTTAAAGTACGTGGAACCTCGTGGACCGGGGAGCTGTTTTTT	.	TRBJ2-2	TRBV27	.
CASSGSVGNTGELFF	TGTGCCAGCAGTGGGTCAGTCGGGAACACCGGGGAGCTGTTTTTT	.	TRBJ2-2	TRBV6-2/TRBV6-3	few
CSARDPSPGRGVEQYF	TGCAGTGCTAGAGATCCTTCCCCCGGCAGGGGGGTCGAGCAGTACTTC	.	TRBJ2-7	TRBV20-1	.
CATKAEDYRADGANVLTF	TGTGCCACTAAGGCCGAGGATTATCGAGCCGACGGGGCCAACGTCCTGACTTTC	.	TRBJ2-6	TRBV15	few
CASSFGPQRNEQFF	TGTGCCAGCAGCTTCGGGCCACAGCGCAATGAGCAGTTCTTC	.	TRBJ2-1	TRBV7-9	.
CCARGSRLRAPYEQYF	TGCTGTGCTAGGGGCTCCCGCCTGAGGGCCCCCTACGAGCAGTACTTC	.	TRBJ2-7	TRBV20-1	.
CAWSEGLTYTIYF	TGTGCCTGGAGCGAGGGACTTACGTACACCATATATTTT	.	TRBJ1-3	TRBV30	few
CASSLTPRGGADTQYF	TGCGCCAGCAGCCTGACCCCCCGAGGGGGGGCAGATACGCAGTATTTT	.	TRBJ2-3	TRBV5-1	many
CASSPSGQGTYEQYF	TGTGCCAGCAGCCCTAGCGGACAGGGGACCTACGAGCAGTACTTC	TRBD1	TRBJ2-7	TRBV7-6	few
CASSHQDRAGETQYF	TGCGCCAGCAGCCACCAGGACAGGGCGGGAGAGACCCAGTACTTC	TRBD1	TRBJ2-5	TRBV4-3	many
CASSPDRTNTGELFF	TGCGCCAGCAGCCCGGACAGGACGAACACCGGGGAGCTGTTTTTT	TRBD1	TRBJ2-2	TRBV5-1	many
CASSLPPGTGTDTQYF	TGCGCCAGCAGCCTCCCACCCGGGACAGGCACAGATACGCAGTATTTT	TRBD1	TRBJ2-3	TRBV5-1	many
CASRDGQVWGRGTEAFF	TGTGCCAGCAGAGATGGACAGGTCTGGGGGCGAGGAACTGAAGCTTTCTTT	TRBD1	TRBJ1-1	TRBV2	.
CASLPLTGDPSTGELFF	TGTGCCAGCCTACCTTTAACAGGGGACCCTAGCACCGGGGAGCTGTTTTTT	TRBD1	TRBJ2-2	TRBV28	few
CASSLPGQGGEKLFF	TGTGCCAGCAGCTTACCGGGACAGGGCGGTGAAAAACTGTTTTTT	TRBD1	TRBJ1-4	TRBV28	many
CASSLDSWGKLFF	TGTGCCAGCAGTTTAGACAGTTGGGGGAAACTGTTTTTT	.	TRBJ1-4	TRBV12-3/TRBV12-4	few
CASSLAHGTGVYEQYF	TGTGCCAGCAGCTTAGCGCATGGGACAGGCGTCTACGAGCAGTACTTC	TRBD1	TRBJ2-7	TRBV7-2	few
CSARDYRAGGPYEQYF	TGCAGTGCTAGAGATTATAGGGCGGGAGGTCCCTACGAGCAGTACTTC	TRBD2	TRBJ2-7	TRBV20-1	few
CASAPQGATDTQYF	TGTGCCAGCGCCCCCCAGGGGGCCACAGATACGCAGTATTTT	TRBD1	TRBJ2-3	TRBV27	.
CSGTRTRPPQHEQFF	TGCAGCGGGACTCGGACTAGACCGCCCCAACATGAGCAGTTCTTC	TRBD2	TRBJ2-1	TRBV20-1	.
CASSWLAGAYEQYF	TGTGCCAGCAGTTGGCTAGCGGGGGCCTACGAGCAGTACTTC	TRBD2	TRBJ2-7	TRBV7-6	many
CASSYKAVVSSTDTQYF	TGTGCCAGCAGTTACAAAGCGGTCGTCTCTAGCACAGATACGCAGTATTTT	.	TRBJ2-3	TRBV27	.
CASSLVGTSGRGGELFF	TGTGCCAGCAGCTTAGTTGGGACTAGCGGGAGAGGCGGGGAGCTGTTTTTT	TRBD2	TRBJ2-2	TRBV7-2	.
CASSVLAGVFTGELFF	TGTGCCAGCAGCGTCCTAGCGGGAGTGTTCACCGGGGAGCTGTTTTTT	TRBD2	TRBJ2-2	TRBV9	few
CASSQDIGQGLLGGYTF	TGCGCCAGCAGCCAAGATATAGGACAGGGGCTATTGGGGGGCTACACCTTC	TRBD1	TRBJ1-2	TRBV4-3	few
CASSQRPSGGYSSSYNEQFF	TGTGCCAGCAGCCAGCGCCCCAGCGGGGGCTATTCAAGCTCCTACAATGAGCAGTTCTTC	TRBD2	TRBJ2-1	TRBV3-1	few
CSADRDGTYEQYF	TGCAGTGCTGACCGGGACGGCACCTACGAGCAGTACTTC	.	TRBJ2-7	TRBV20-1	many
CSARDPREGNNSPLHF	TGCAGTGCTAGAGATCCCCGGGAAGGAAATAATTCACCCCTCCACTTT	.	TRBJ1-6	TRBV20-1	many
CSARGRGQPQHF	TGCAGTGCTAGGGGCAGGGGACAGCCCCAGCATTTT	.	TRBJ1-5	TRBV20-1	many
CASSEGTGTGRYNEQFF	TGTGCCAGCAGTGAGGGTACCGGGACAGGACGATACAATGAGCAGTTCTTC	TRBD1	TRBJ2-1	TRBV6-4	many
CASSASDSSTDTQYF	TGTGCCAGCAGCGCAAGTGACTCAAGCACAGATACGCAGTATTTT	.	TRBJ2-3	TRBV9	many
CSARTRVDSPLHF	TGCAGTGCCCGGACCCGAGTCGATTCACCCCTCCACTTT	.	TRBJ1-6	TRBV20-1	.
CAISDGNDNVLTF	TGTGCCATCAGTGACGGTAACGATAACGTCCTGACTTTC	.	TRBJ2-6	TRBV10-3	.
CASSLDDGGAVEQYF	TGTGCCAGCAGCTTAGACGACGGGGGGGCCGTCGAGCAGTACTTC	TRBD2	TRBJ2-7	TRBV7-2	few